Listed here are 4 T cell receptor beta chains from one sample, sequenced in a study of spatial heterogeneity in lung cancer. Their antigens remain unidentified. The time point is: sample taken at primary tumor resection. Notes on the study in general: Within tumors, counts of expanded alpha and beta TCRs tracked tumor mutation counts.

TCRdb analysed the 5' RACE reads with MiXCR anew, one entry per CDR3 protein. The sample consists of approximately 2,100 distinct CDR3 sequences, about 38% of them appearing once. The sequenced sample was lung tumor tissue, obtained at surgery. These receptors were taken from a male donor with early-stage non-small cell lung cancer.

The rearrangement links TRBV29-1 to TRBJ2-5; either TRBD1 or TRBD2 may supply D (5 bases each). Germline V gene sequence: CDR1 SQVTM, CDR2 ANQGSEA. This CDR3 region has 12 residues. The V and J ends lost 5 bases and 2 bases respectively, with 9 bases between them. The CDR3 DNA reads TGCAGCGTTATTTGGGGGCAAGAGACCCAGTACTTC. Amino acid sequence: CSVIWGQETQYF.

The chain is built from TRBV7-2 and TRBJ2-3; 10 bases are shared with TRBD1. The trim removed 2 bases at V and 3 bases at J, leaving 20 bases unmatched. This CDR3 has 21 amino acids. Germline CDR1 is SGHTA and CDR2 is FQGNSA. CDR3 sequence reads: CASSLSPTGGWYAAATDTQYF. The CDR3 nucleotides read TGTGCCAGCAGCTTATCTCCGACAGGGGGCTGGTACGCCGCCGCGACAGATACGCAGTATTTT.

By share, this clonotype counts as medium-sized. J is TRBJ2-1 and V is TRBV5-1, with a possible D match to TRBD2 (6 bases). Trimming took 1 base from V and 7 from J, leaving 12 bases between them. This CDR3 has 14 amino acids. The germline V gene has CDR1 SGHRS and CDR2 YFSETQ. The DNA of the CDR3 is TGCGCCAGCAGCTTGATTGAGGGAGGAAATGAGCAGTTCTTC. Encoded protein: CASSLIEGGNEQFF.

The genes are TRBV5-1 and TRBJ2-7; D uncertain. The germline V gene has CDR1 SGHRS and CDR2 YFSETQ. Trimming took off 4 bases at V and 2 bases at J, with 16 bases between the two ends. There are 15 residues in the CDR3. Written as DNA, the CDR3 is TGCGCCAGCAGCCTGGAAGGACGCAACACCTACGAGCAGTACTTC. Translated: CASSLEGRNTYEQYF.